This TCR beta chain was documented in a study of cytomegalovirus exposure and HLA in healthy donors. Overall study context: The use of the same platform for the 95 to 150 validation repertoires and the approximately 690 first-cohort repertoires was reported by a later analysis. Regarding the study as a whole: The authors enumerated some 170 TCR beta chains as linked to cytomegalovirus.

Turning to this clone: What it binds is not known.

The CDR3 covers 13 residues. Trimming shortened V by 2 bases and J by 8 bases, and 12 bases separated the two germline ends. Germline lookup yields CDR1 MDHEN and CDR2 SYDVKM. Profiling relied on immunoSEQ multiplex PCR, and the TCRdb table lists in-frame clones only, not all of them. Seen here are under 200,000 clones, 80% to 90% observed once, and the top ten hold around 6%. The chain uses TRBV28 and TRBJ2-5; perhaps D is TRBD1 or TRBD2 (6 bases each). This TCR came from a woman aged 25 to 39 in good health and CMV-seronegative. Specimen: PBMCs. DNA for the CDR3: TGTGCCAGCAGTTTAGTGCGGGACAACACCCAGTACTTC. It specifies CASSLVRDNTQYF.